The 4 T cell receptor beta chains below were found in one sample sequenced in a study of cytomegalovirus exposure and HLA in healthy donors. Primers included in the PCR were 60 Vbeta and 13 Jbeta primers. The repertoire was sequenced with immunoSEQ multiplex PCR; TCRdb's copy has only in-frame clones and lacks some. This table holds roughly 80,000 clones, about 80% found once. Material: PBMCs. These receptors were collected from a man aged 50-60 years in good health and CMV-seropositive.

This chain links TRBV5-5 with TRBJ2-5; 14 bases agree with TRBD2. Judging by the DNA end, TRBJ2-7 fits better; the J call may be wrong. CDR1 and CDR2 from the germline V gene are SGHKS and YYEKEE (reference sequence). CDR3 length: 16 amino acids. The CDR3 DNA is TGTGCCAGCAGCTTGGGACTAGCGGGAGGGCCCTACGAGCAGTACTTC. Translating gives CASSLGLAGGPYEQYF.

The gene calls are TRBV2 and TRBJ1-1; D call uncertain. The CDR3 totals 12 residues. Germline assignment: CDR1 SNHLY and CDR2 FYNNEI. V was clipped by 6 bases and J by 1 base, with 6 bases between them. Here the CDR3 DNA reads TGTGCCAGCAGAGACTCGAACACTGAAGCTTTCTTT. Translation gives CASRDSNTEAFF.

This chain joins TRBV7-2 and TRBJ2-1, with 10 nucleotides matching TRBD2. With 1 base clipped from V and 6 bases from J, the junction kept 9 bases outside the gene matches. The CDR3 covers 17 residues. Looked up from germline, CDR1 is SGHTA and CDR2 is FQGNSA. For the CDR3, the DNA is TGTGCCAGCAGCTTAGGACCTAGCGGGAGACGTTCCAATGAGCAGTTCTTC. Translation: CASSLGPSGRRSNEQFF.

This clone was counted only a few times. This chain connects TRBV5-5 to TRBJ2-3; D possibly corresponds to TRBD1 (6 bases). Germline V gives CDR1 SGHKS, CDR2 YYEKEE (reference sequence). CDR3 length: 16 residues. V lost 0 bases to trimming and J lost 0 bases, with 11 bases between them. The DNA for the CDR3 is TGTGCCAGCAGCTTGGCAGGGGCCCTTAGCACAGATACGCAGTATTTT. It encodes CASSLAGALSTDTQYF.